These 10 T cell receptor beta chains were all obtained from the same sample, sequenced in a study of blood T cell repertoires in COVID-19. Measured with immunoSEQ multiplex PCR; TCRdb has only the in-frame clones, and not every one. Here the sample spans more than 100,000 clones, 85% to 90% being singletons. Sequencing was performed on peripheral blood. The receptors shown here come from a human donor in a cohort sampled during active COVID-19.

This chain links TRBV19 with TRBJ2-5, with D maybe TRBD2 (7 bases). Deletions cut 1 base from V and 5 bases from J, with 20 bases between. This CDR3 is built from 17 residues. The germline gives CDR1 LNHDA, CDR2 SQIVND (reference sequence). The DNA of the CDR3 is TGTGCCAGTAGTATAGGTTCGGGAACGGGGGGCACGGAGACCCAGTACTTC. This gives the protein CASSIGSGTGGTETQYF.

The CDR3 is CAWRTSGGLDTQYF. CDR3 bases: TGTGCCTGGAGAACTAGCGGGGGTCTGGATACGCAGTATTTT. V usage is TRBV30 and J usage is TRBJ2-3, with TRBD2 matching 11 bases. This CDR3 is 14 amino acids long. In germline, CDR1 is GTSNPN, CDR2 SVGIG (reference sequence). With V trimmed by 3 bases and J by 6 bases, 5 bases remained unmatched.

This chain connects TRBV5-1 to TRBJ2-1; 8 nucleotides match TRBD1. J gave up 10 bases and V 0 bases, and 3 bases lay outside the gene matches. CDR1 and CDR2 (germline): SGHRS, YFSETQ. This CDR3 region has 13 residues. The CDR3 DNA reads TGCGCCAGCAGCTTGGCAGGGGGCAGGGAGCAGTTCTTC. Amino acids: CASSLAGGREQFF.

CDR3 protein: CASSSTISSYNEQFF. The CDR3 DNA follows: TGTGCCAGCAGCTCGACAATTAGCTCCTACAATGAGCAGTTCTTC. The chain has TRBV7-6 and TRBJ2-1; D ambiguous. This CDR3 spans 15 amino acids. V lost 4 bases and J 0 bases, leaving 10 bases between the germline ends. Germline CDR1 SGHVS, CDR2 FNYEAQ.

The genes are TRBV6-5 and TRBJ2-7, with 7 bases matching TRBD2. From germline, CDR1 is MNHEY and CDR2 SVGAGI. The length of the CDR3 is 15 residues. V shed 6 bases and J 2 bases; nucleotides not matched to a gene: 10. The CDR3 sequence is CASRARDYGPYEQYF. The CDR3 DNA sequence: TGTGCCAGCAGGGCTAGGGACTATGGGCCCTACGAGCAGTACTTC.

This chain uses TRBV10-3 with TRBJ2-7; 8 nucleotides match TRBD1. From germline, CDR1 is ENHRY and CDR2 SYGVKD. This CDR3 comprises 14 residues. Trimming removed 6 bases from V and 5 bases from J; junction bases left unmatched: 9. In nucleotides, the CDR3 is TGTGCCATCAGCCTAACGACAGGGGTAAACGAGCAGTACTTC. Its protein product is CAISLTTGVNEQYF.

V is TRBV9 and J is TRBJ2-5, with 7 bases aligning to TRBD1. With 4 bases clipped from V and 1 base from J, the junction kept 4 bases outside the gene matches. The germline gives CDR1 SGDLS, CDR2 YYNGEE. The CDR3 extends over 14 amino acids. The CDR3 region has the DNA TGTGCCAGCAGCCCGACAGGGATCCAAGAGACCCAGTACTTC. It encodes CASSPTGIQETQYF.

The V gene is TRBV6-5, the J gene TRBJ2-1; the D gene is possibly TRBD2 (6 bases). In germline, CDR1 is MNHEY, CDR2 SVGAGI. This CDR3 contains 14 residues. V shed 6 bases and J shed 5 bases, with 14 bases lying between them. CDR3 in amino acids: CASRTSLADNEQFF. The CDR3 bases are TGTGCCAGCAGGACTAGTCTCGCTGACAATGAGCAGTTCTTC.

The V call is TRBV5-6, the J call TRBJ2-4; 10 bases fit TRBD2. Germline-derived CDR1 and CDR2 are SGHDT and YYEEEE. V dropped 4 bases and J dropped 7; count of bases not matched to a gene: 8. This CDR3 spans 15 amino acids. DNA of the CDR3: TGTGCCAGCAGCCTAACTAGCGGGAAGGTGAACATTCAGTACTTC. It yields the protein CASSLTSGKVNIQYF.

This clone was counted between two and nine times. The gene calls are TRBV19 and TRBJ1-1; D call uncertain. Germline loops: CDR1 LNHDA, CDR2 SQIVND (reference sequence). This CDR3 is built from 14 residues. V lost 2 bases and J lost 1, with 8 bases in between. For the CDR3, the DNA is TGTGCCAGTAGTATATGGCACAAGAACACTGAAGCTTTCTTT. Its translation: CASSIWHKNTEAFF.